A single sample gave rise to the 30 T cell receptor beta chains below, sequenced in a study of T cell changes during pregnancy in multiple sclerosis. Clones were read by immunoSEQ multiplex PCR, and TCRdb kept only the in-frame ones, dropping some. Counted here are about 60,000 clones, around 96% occurring once; the ten biggest clones make up roughly 2.3%. The material sequenced was CD8+ T cells from peripheral blood mononuclear cells, taken after pregnancy. The source of these receptors is a female donor with multiple sclerosis, enrolled in a pregnancy study.

The rearrangement joins TRBV27 to TRBJ2-3; no clear D gene. The CDR3 totals 13 residues. CDR1 and CDR2 from the germline V gene are MNHEY and SMNVEV (reference sequence). V shed 5 bases and J shed 5 bases, with 11 bases lying between them. DNA of the CDR3: TGTGCCAGCAGTCAGTGGAGCGAAGATACGCAGTATTTT. It translates to CASSQWSEDTQYF.

The gene calls are TRBV4-1 and TRBJ1-1; 7 bases are shared with TRBD1. From germline, CDR1 is MGHRA and CDR2 YSYEKL. The CDR3 sequence is 16 residues long. Germline trimming cut 2 bases from V and 0 bases from J; bases unmatched to any gene: 6. CDR3 loop: CASSQRDRRMNTEAFF. The CDR3 coding sequence is TGCGCCAGCAGCCAACGGGACAGACGGATGAACACTGAAGCTTTCTTT.

This clone was observed a single time. J is TRBJ2-5 and V is TRBV30, with TRBD1 matching 7 bases. In germline, CDR1 is GTSNPN, CDR2 SVGIG (reference sequence). The length of the CDR3 is 12 residues. V shed 3 bases, J shed 4 bases, and the junction held 2 bases outside the gene matches. Written as DNA, the CDR3 is TGTGCCTGGAGACAGGGGAGAGAGACCCAGTACTTC. Amino acids: CAWRQGRETQYF. Using reference TRBV30 and TRBJ2-5 for the parts outside the CDR3, the full variable domain is SQTIHQWPATLVQPVGSPLSLECTVEGTSNPNLYWYRQAAGRGLQLLFYSVGIGQISSEVPQNLSASRPQDRQFILSSKKLLLSDSGFYLCAWRQGRETQYFGPGTRLLVL.

The chain couples TRBV4-3 to TRBJ2-1; 8 bases map to TRBD2. Trimming removed 1 base from V and 6 bases from J; junction bases left unmatched: 5. Germline CDR1 is LGHNA and CDR2 is YSLEER. There are 15 residues in the CDR3. CDR3 nucleotide sequence: TGCGCCAGCAGCCAAGGGACTAGCCCCTTCAATGAGCAGTTCTTC. Its protein is CASSQGTSPFNEQFF.

In DNA, the CDR3 is TGTGCCAGCAGCGCACGACAGGGGATCGACGAGCAGTACTTC. This gives the protein CASSARQGIDEQYF. The chain combines TRBV7-9 with TRBJ2-7; 8 bases align to TRBD1. The V gene end was trimmed by 5 bases and the J gene end by 5 bases; junction bases not matched to a gene: 8. The germline gives CDR1 SEHNR, CDR2 FQNEAQ (reference sequence). The CDR3 spans 14 residues.

CDR3 amino acids: CASTSSRDLFGYTF. In DNA form, the CDR3 reads TGTGCCAGCACTTCTTCCAGGGATTTGTTTGGCTACACCTTC. This chain connects TRBV27 to TRBJ1-2; tentatively, D is TRBD1 (5 bases). This CDR3 comprises 14 residues. Trimming pared 7 bases from V and 7 bases from J, leaving 19 bases between. Germline lookup yields CDR1 MNHEY and CDR2 SMNVEV (reference sequence).

The chain couples TRBV10-3 to TRBJ1-2; no clear D. Germline assignment: CDR1 ENHRY and CDR2 SYGVKD. The CDR3 totals 15 residues. The ends were cut back, 2 bases at V and 3 bases at J, with 13 bases in the middle. DNA of the CDR3: TGTGCCATCAGTGAGGACTCTGGCTTTTACTATGGCTACACCTTC. Its translation: CAISEDSGFYYGYTF.

V gene TRBV7-9 combines with J gene TRBJ2-5; 10 bases align to TRBD2. The CDR3 totals 15 residues. Germline trimming cut 5 bases from V and 2 bases from J; bases unmatched to any gene: 5. Looked up from germline, CDR1 is SEHNR and CDR2 is FQNEAQ (reference sequence). The CDR3: CASSGPGLAQETQYF. Written as DNA, the CDR3 is TGTGCCAGCAGCGGACCGGGACTAGCGCAAGAGACCCAGTACTTC.

The genes are TRBV7-2 and TRBJ2-3, with 7 bases lining up with TRBD2. Trimming removed 1 base from V and 6 bases from J; junction bases left unmatched: 7. The CDR3 has 15 amino acids. CDR1 and CDR2 (germline): SGHTA, FQGNSA. The CDR3 spells CASSLEEGGPDTQYF. The CDR3 nucleotides are TGTGCCAGCAGCTTAGAGGAGGGAGGGCCCGATACGCAGTATTTT.

This chain uses TRBV6-5 with TRBJ2-7; perhaps TRBD1 as D (8 bases). The germline V gene encodes CDR1 MNHEY and CDR2 SVGAGI. This CDR3 is 13 amino acids long. Trimming cost V 0 bases and J 9 bases, with 12 bases left between them. The CDR3 is CASSYSTGEGQYF. DNA for the CDR3: TGTGCCAGCAGTTACTCGACAGGGGAGGGGCAGTACTTC.

This chain uses TRBV19 with TRBJ2-1, with D possibly matching TRBD1 (5 bases). Between the trimmed V and J ends, which lost 5 bases and 6 bases, there was a span of 14 bases. Looked up from germline, CDR1 is LNHDA and CDR2 is SQIVND (reference sequence). This CDR3 contains 14 residues. The CDR3 sequence is CASSRQNLGNEQFF. CDR3 nucleotides: TGTGCCAGTAGTCGACAGAACTTGGGCAATGAGCAGTTCTTC.

This chain links TRBV25-1 with TRBJ2-1; possibly TRBD2 for D (5 bases). V dropped 6 bases and J dropped 0 bases, with 12 bases sitting between them. Germline loops: CDR1 MGHDK, CDR2 SYGVNS. This CDR3 has 15 amino acids. CDR3 sequence reads: CASRGGILSYNEQFF. In nucleotides, the CDR3 is TGTGCCAGCAGAGGAGGCATTCTCTCCTACAATGAGCAGTTCTTC.

This clone was seen a single time. V gene TRBV13 combines with J gene TRBJ2-1; 7 nucleotides line up with TRBD1. V gave up 1 base and J gave up 6 bases; unmatched junction bases: 6. Germline CDR1 is PRHDT and CDR2 is FYEKMQ (reference sequence). This CDR3 has 15 amino acids. As DNA, the CDR3 is TGTGCCAGCAGCTTAGAGGGGGCTGGGATCAATGAGCAGTTCTTC. Encoded protein: CASSLEGAGINEQFF.

The chain combines TRBV27 with TRBJ1-2; 10 nucleotides line up with TRBD1. The CDR3 length is 13 residues. From germline, CDR1 is MNHEY and CDR2 SMNVEV (reference sequence). Trimming cost V 6 bases and J 6 bases; bases outside gene matches: 4. CDR3: CASSRQGAHGYTF. The CDR3 DNA reads TGTGCCAGCAGCCGACAGGGGGCGCATGGCTACACCTTC.

The chain has TRBV19 and TRBJ1-3; weak D call: TRBD1 (6 bases). The CDR3 loop spans 16 amino acids. Germline V gene sequence: CDR1 LNHDA, CDR2 SQIVND (reference sequence). Trimming removed 5 bases at V and 4 bases at J, with 18 bases between. The CDR3 DNA reads TGTGCCAGTAGTCGCCCCCCCACAGGGAAGGGAAACACCATATATTTT. This codes for CASSRPPTGKGNTIYF.

The V call is TRBV28, the J call TRBJ1-2; 7 nucleotides agree with TRBD1. The V gene's germline CDR1 is MDHEN and CDR2 SYDVKM. The J segment lost 4 bases and the V segment lost 5 bases, leaving 4 bases of the junction unmatched. The CDR3 runs to 13 residues. The CDR3: CASSVGQAYGYTF. The DNA of the CDR3 is TGTGCCAGCAGTGTAGGACAGGCCTATGGCTACACCTTC.

This chain joins TRBV5-4 and TRBJ1-2; 9 nucleotides align to TRBD1. The V segment lost 4 bases and the J segment 8 bases; nucleotides outside the gene matches: 9. Germline V CDR1 and CDR2: SGHNT, YYREEE (reference sequence). CDR3 size: 14 residues. The CDR3 nucleotides are TGTGCCAGCAGCCCGCTGGGACAGGGAGACGGCTACACCTTC. Its translation: CASSPLGQGDGYTF.

The V and J genes are TRBV27 and TRBJ2-7, with D hard to call. This CDR3 region has 13 residues. Deletions cut 3 bases from V and 2 bases from J, with 8 bases between. From germline, CDR1 is MNHEY and CDR2 SMNVEV (reference sequence). The CDR3, as DNA: TGTGCCAGCAGTTTTGGCCAAACCTACGAGCAGTACTTC. It yields the protein CASSFGQTYEQYF.

The chain has TRBV28 and TRBJ2-7; no clear D gene. The CDR3 contains 13 residues. Germline V gene lookup returns CDR1 MDHEN and CDR2 SYDVKM. Trimming took 3 bases from V and 3 from J, leaving 9 bases between them. The CDR3 sequence is CASSFAGDYEQYF. The CDR3 nucleotides read TGTGCCAGCAGTTTCGCCGGAGACTACGAGCAGTACTTC.

The sample holds one count of this clone. The rearrangement links TRBV19 to TRBJ1-1; 10 bases align to TRBD1. Per the germline V gene, CDR1 is LNHDA and CDR2 is SQIVND (reference sequence). CDR3 size: 13 residues. V lost 11 bases, J lost 1 base, and 4 bases stayed unmatched. The CDR3 DNA reads as TGTGCCGTCCGGGACAGGGGGAACACTGAAGCTTTCTTT. Its protein is CAVRDRGNTEAFF.

The chain is built from TRBV21-1 and TRBJ2-7; the table's D call, TRBD2, has no DNA check behind it. TRBV21-1 constitutes a pseudogene. There are 17 residues in the CDR3. The CDR3 DNA reads as TGTGCCAGCACAAGCCCCCCTCAGGAGGAGGATTTCTACGAGCAGTACTTC. Residues: CASTSPPQEEDFYEQYF.

This clone was seen once. The rearrangement joins TRBV11-2 to TRBJ2-7; the match to TRBD2 covers 7 bases. The CDR3 sequence is 15 residues long. CDR1 and CDR2 from the germline V gene are SGHAT and FQNNGV. V shed 2 bases and J 0 bases; nucleotides not matched to a gene: 4. The CDR3 sequence: CASSLLAAGSYEQYF. The CDR3 DNA reads TGTGCCAGCAGCTTACTAGCGGCGGGCTCCTACGAGCAGTACTTC.

The chain uses TRBV28 and TRBJ1-5; D is unclear. Germline-derived CDR1 and CDR2 are MDHEN and SYDVKM. The germline V and J ends were trimmed by 3 bases and 9 bases, with 12 bases remaining between them. This CDR3 comprises 13 residues. The CDR3 sequence: CASSFPGSPPQHF. The CDR3 DNA is TGTGCCAGCAGTTTCCCGGGATCCCCGCCCCAGCATTTT. The full variable domain, rest sourced from reference TRBV28 and TRBJ1-5, is DVKVTQSSRYLVKRTGEKVFLECVQDMDHENMFWYRQDPGLGLRLIYFSYDVKMKEKGDIPEGYSVSREKKERFSLILESASTNQTSMYLCASSFPGSPPQHFGDGTRLSIL.

This rearrangement joins TRBV7-9 to TRBJ2-7, with 7 bases fitting TRBD2. Germline V gene lookup returns CDR1 SEHNR and CDR2 FQNEAQ (reference sequence). The CDR3 runs to 14 residues. The V gene end was trimmed by 5 bases and the J gene end by 2 bases; junction bases not matched to a gene: 6. The CDR3 here is CASSPSGTPYEQYF. CDR3 in DNA: TGTGCCAGCAGCCCCAGCGGGACCCCCTACGAGCAGTACTTC.

The rearrangement joins TRBV5-1 to TRBJ2-3, with D possibly TRBD2 on 5 matching bases. V was shortened by 4 bases and J by 1 base, with 10 bases between the two germline ends. This CDR3 contains 14 residues. CDR1 and CDR2 from the germline V gene are SGHRS and YFSETQ. In DNA form, the CDR3 reads TGCGCCAGCAGCCCCTTGGGAGGCACAGATACGCAGTATTTT. Translation gives CASSPLGGTDTQYF.

The chain joins TRBV4-2 to TRBJ1-1, with a weak D call TRBD1 (5 bases). Trimming left V 0 bases short and J 4 bases short, with 9 bases between. CDR1 is LGHNA, CDR2 YNFKEQ, per germline. This CDR3 spans 14 amino acids. The CDR3 here is CASSQDQGFTEAFF. The CDR3, as DNA: TGTGCCAGCAGCCAAGATCAGGGATTCACTGAAGCTTTCTTT.

The gene calls are TRBV5-1 and TRBJ1-4, with 8 bases that match TRBD1. The junction had 8 bases not matched to a gene; V was cut back by 6 bases and J by 1 base. Per the germline V gene, CDR1 is SGHRS and CDR2 is YFSETQ. This CDR3 has 16 residues. The CDR3 bases are TGCGCCAGCACCAAAGGACAGGGCCAAACTAATGAAAAACTGTTTTTT. This codes for CASTKGQGQTNEKLFF. The whole variable domain, remainder taken from reference TRBV5-1 and TRBJ1-4, is KAGVTQTPRYLIKTRGQQVTLSCSPISGHRSVSWYQQTPGQGLQFLFEYFSETQRNKGNFPGRFSGRQFSNSRSEMNVSTLELGDSALYLCASTKGQGQTNEKLFFGSGTQLSVL.

The rearrangement joins TRBV5-1 to TRBJ2-1; 10 nucleotides line up with TRBD2. CDR1 and CDR2 (germline): SGHRS, YFSETQ. The CDR3 is 15 amino acids. V shed 2 bases, J shed 8 bases, and the junction held 7 bases outside the gene matches. The CDR3 DNA sequence: TGCGCCAGCAGCTTAAGTCTAGCGGGAGACCATGAGCAGTTCTTC. Translation: CASSLSLAGDHEQFF.

V is TRBV9 and J is TRBJ2-7; maybe TRBD1 (6 bases). Germline values: CDR1 SGDLS, CDR2 YYNGEE. Trimming shortened V by 3 bases and J by 0 bases, and 13 bases separated the two germline ends. This CDR3 spans 15 amino acids. CDR3: CASSAGQSSSYEQYF. CDR3 coding DNA: TGTGCCAGCAGCGCCGGACAGTCGAGCTCCTACGAGCAGTACTTC.

The V and J genes are TRBV28 and TRBJ2-1, with TRBD2 matching over 7 bases. From germline, CDR1 is MDHEN and CDR2 SYDVKM. The length of the CDR3 is 16 residues. V was pared by 3 bases and J by 2 bases, with 7 bases of the junction left unmatched. This CDR3 reads CASSFWGGETYNEQFF. The CDR3 nucleotides are TGTGCCAGCAGTTTCTGGGGGGGTGAGACCTACAATGAGCAGTTCTTC.